A selection of T cell receptor beta chains follows, all from one sample in a study of blood T cell repertoires in COVID-19. Sequencing used immunoSEQ multiplex PCR; TCRdb keeps in-frame clones, though not all of them. The table has 110,000 or so clones, around 83% seen once; the top ten hold around 5.5%. Sequencing was done on a sample of peripheral blood. Receptor source: a woman aged 60-70 years with COVID-19, enrolled during active disease. CDR3s include the opening cysteine and the closing phenylalanine or tryptophan. D genes are given only for firm matches. Clone size is stated in some rows and not others, as once, few, many or a class when expanded.

j_call v_call clone_size d_call cdr3_aa cdr3_nt
TRBJ1-5 TRBV18 . TRBD1 CASSPGGTGSYQPQHF TGTGCCAGCTCACCCGGCGGGACAGGGAGTTATCAGCCCCAGCATTTT
TRBJ2-7 TRBV2 . . CASSTDGYEQYF TGTGCCAGCAGTACCGACGGGTACGAGCAGTACTTC
TRBJ1-1 TRBV7-2 . TRBD1 CASSPPTGGNTEAFF TGTGCCAGCAGCCCTCCGACAGGGGGGAACACTGAAGCTTTCTTT
TRBJ2-1 TRBV7-6 few TRBD2 CASSLIQGLESYNEQFF TGTGCCAGCAGCCTCATACAGGGACTAGAAAGCTACAATGAGCAGTTCTTC
TRBJ2-4 TRBV11-1 . . CASSPRRGPSNIQYF TGTGCCAGCAGCCCACGGCGGGGCCCCAGCAACATTCAGTACTTC
TRBJ2-1 TRBV18 . TRBD1 CASSPDRGTYNEQFF TGTGCCAGCTCACCAGACAGGGGAACCTACAATGAGCAGTTCTTC
TRBJ1-5 TRBV4-1 . . CASSQVSLRMGVSNQPQHF TGCGCCAGCAGCCAAGTCTCCCTGCGAATGGGCGTTAGCAATCAGCCCCAGCATTTT
TRBJ1-2 TRBV19 . TRBD1 CASTHPGQGNGYTF TGTGCCAGTACCCATCCGGGACAGGGGAATGGCTACACCTTC
TRBJ1-1 TRBV4-2 . TRBD1 CASSPPGAGGTEAFF TGTGCCAGCAGCCCCCCCGGGGCAGGGGGCACTGAAGCTTTCTTT
TRBJ2-7 TRBV2 . TRBD1 CAGRTGAYEQYF TGTGCCGGAAGGACAGGGGCCTACGAGCAGTACTTC
TRBJ2-7 TRBV7-9 . . CASSLGRFASYEQYF TGTGCCAGCAGCTTAGGCAGGTTTGCCTCCTACGAGCAGTACTTC
TRBJ2-1 TRBV7-9 few . CASSLARAMNSNEQFF TGTGCCAGCAGCTTAGCGCGGGCCATGAACTCCAATGAGCAGTTCTTC
TRBJ1-1 TRBV19 . . CASSMSENTEAFF TGTGCCAGTAGTATGTCAGAGAACACTGAAGCTTTCTTT
TRBJ1-1 TRBV24-1 . . CAKGHENTEAFF TGTGCCAAAGGACACGAGAACACTGAAGCTTTCTTT
TRBJ1-1 TRBV19 . . CASSISRESNTEAFF TGTGCCAGTAGTATCTCCAGGGAATCGAACACTGAAGCTTTCTTT
TRBJ2-7 TRBV30 . TRBD2 CAWAGGPDEQYF TGTGCCTGGGCGGGAGGGCCGGACGAGCAGTACTTC
TRBJ2-7 TRBV6-1 . . CASSEVTGLTSYEQYF TGTGCCAGCAGTGAAGTAACAGGGCTCACCTCCTACGAGCAGTACTTC
TRBJ1-1 TRBV9 . . CASSVGGIDTEAFF TGTGCCAGCAGCGTCGGGGGGATAGACACTGAAGCTTTCTTT
TRBJ1-1 TRBV7-9 . TRBD1 CASSYPTGENTEAFF TGTGCCAGCAGCTACCCTACAGGGGAGAACACTGAAGCTTTCTTT
TRBJ1-1 TRBV6-2/TRBV6-3 . TRBD1 CASSTIRGTGKGEAFF TGTGCCAGCAGTACCATCAGGGGGACAGGGAAAGGTGAAGCTTTCTTT
TRBJ2-3 TRBV9 . TRBD2 CASSGELASDTQYF TGTGCCAGCAGCGGGGAACTAGCGTCAGATACGCAGTATTTT
TRBJ1-2 TRBV11-1 . TRBD1 CASSLTGAYGYTF TGTGCCAGCAGCTTAACAGGGGCCTATGGCTACACCTTC
TRBJ2-3 TRBV7-2 . . CASSLAEGGAGDTQYF TGTGCCAGCAGCTTAGCCGAAGGGGGGGCCGGAGATACGCAGTATTTT
TRBJ1-4 TRBV5-4 . TRBD1 CASSGRQGMIEKLFF TGTGCCAGCAGCGGTCGACAGGGGATGATCGAAAAACTGTTTTTT
TRBJ2-7 TRBV6-4 . . CASSDSLGEYEQYF TGTGCCAGCAGTGACTCGCTTGGTGAGTACGAGCAGTACTTC
TRBJ1-1 TRBV6-1 . . CASSETGVNTEAFF TGTGCCAGCAGTGAGACGGGAGTTAACACTGAAGCTTTCTTT
TRBJ1-6 TRBV12-3/TRBV12-4 . . CASSFISGSPLHF TGTGCCAGCAGTTTCATCAGTGGTTCACCCCTCCACTTT
TRBJ1-3 TRBV20-1 . TRBD1 CSASPGTANPGNTIYF TGCAGTGCTAGTCCCGGGACAGCCAACCCTGGAAACACCATATATTTT
TRBJ2-5 TRBV5-4 . . CASSQGYGGGTQYF TGTGCCAGCAGCCAAGGGTATGGGGGAGGGACCCAGTACTTC
TRBJ1-3 TRBV7-9 . TRBD1 CASSEGASGNTIYF TGTGCCAGCAGCGAGGGGGCGTCCGGAAACACCATATATTTT
TRBJ1-4 TRBV5-1 few . CASSLAAQGLRNEKLFF TGCGCCAGCAGCTTGGCCGCGCAGGGCCTGAGGAATGAAAAACTGTTTTTT
TRBJ1-1 TRBV5-1 . TRBD1 CASSSQGPLINEAFF TGCGCCAGCAGCTCACAGGGGCCGCTTATCAATGAAGCTTTCTTT
TRBJ1-5 TRBV10-2 . . CASSEGSGGNQPQHF TGCGCCAGCAGTGAGGGTTCCGGGGGCAATCAGCCCCAGCATTTT
TRBJ1-2 TRBV3-1/TRBV3-2 . . CASSQDAGNYGYTF TGTGCCAGCAGCCAAGATGCCGGGAACTATGGCTACACCTTC
TRBJ2-3 TRBV5-1 . TRBD2 CASSLGTSGGTDTQYF TGCGCCAGCAGCTTGGGGACTAGCGGGGGCACAGATACGCAGTATTTT
TRBJ1-2 TRBV4-3 . TRBD1 CASSQLYPGQGAGYTF TGCGCCAGCAGCCAACTGTATCCGGGACAGGGGGCCGGCTACACCTTC
TRBJ2-2 TRBV11-3 . . CASSLDREGGELFF TGTGCCAGCAGCTTAGACAGGGAAGGCGGGGAGCTGTTTTTT
TRBJ2-7 TRBV7-9 . TRBD1 CASSLTTGLYEQYF TGTGCCAGCAGCTTAACGACAGGGCTCTACGAGCAGTACTTC
TRBJ1-2 TRBV7-2 . TRBD1 CASSLAQGARVGGYTF TGTGCCAGCAGCTTAGCGCAGGGGGCGCGGGTAGGCGGCTACACCTTC
TRBJ1-2 TRBV11-2 . TRBD1 CASSLLTGEYYGYTF TGTGCCAGCAGCTTATTAACAGGGGAATACTATGGCTACACCTTC
TRBJ1-5 TRBV9 . . CASSADSNNQPQHF TGTGCCAGCAGCGCAGACAGTAACAATCAGCCCCAGCATTTT
TRBJ1-2 TRBV7-2 . TRBD1 CASSLGTGSFGYTF TGTGCCAGCAGCCTAGGGACAGGGTCTTTTGGCTACACCTTC
TRBJ1-5 TRBV24-1 . . CATSARDSNQPQHF TGTGCCACCAGTGCCAGGGATAGCAATCAGCCCCAGCATTTT
TRBJ1-4 TRBV5-1 . TRBD1 CASSNQGVTNEKLFF TGCGCCAGCAGCAACCAGGGGGTGACTAATGAAAAACTGTTTTTT
TRBJ1-2 TRBV6-2/TRBV6-3 . . CASSYGRGGYGYTF TGTGCCAGCAGTTACGGGCGGGGCGGCTATGGCTACACCTTC
TRBJ1-2 TRBV3-1/TRBV3-2 . . CASSQFYRENYGYTF TGTGCCAGCAGCCAATTCTACAGGGAAAACTATGGCTACACCTTC
TRBJ1-1 TRBV5-1 . TRBD1 CASSWDGTAGTEAFF TGCGCCAGCAGCTGGGACGGGACAGCAGGTACTGAAGCTTTCTTT
TRBJ2-3 TRBV4-2 . TRBD2 CASSQVSPAGASTDTQYF TGTGCCAGCAGCCAAGTGTCGCCAGCGGGGGCTAGCACAGATACGCAGTATTTT
TRBJ2-3 TRBV4-3 . . CASSQTNYGTDTQYF TGCGCCAGCAGCCAAACCAACTACGGGACAGATACGCAGTATTTT
TRBJ1-5 TRBV4-1 . . CASSQDHDGNNQPQHF TGCGCCAGCAGCCAAGATCACGACGGGAACAATCAGCCCCAGCATTTT
TRBJ1-5 TRBV19 few . CASGNRVDQPQHF TGTGCCAGTGGGAACAGGGTCGATCAGCCCCAGCATTTT
TRBJ1-1 TRBV6-2/TRBV6-3 . . CASSFSDRNTEAFF TGTGCCAGCAGCTTCTCCGACAGGAACACTGAAGCTTTCTTT
TRBJ1-6 TRBV7-9 . . CASSDPARPYNSPLHF TGTGCCAGCAGCGATCCCGCCAGGCCATATAATTCACCCCTCCACTTT
TRBJ2-7 TRBV4-1 . . CASSQDPGLLYEQYF TGCGCCAGCAGCCAAGATCCGGGGTTGCTCTACGAGCAGTACTTC
TRBJ1-1 TRBV19 . . CASSIDMNTEAFF TGTGCCAGTAGTATAGATATGAACACTGAAGCTTTCTTT
TRBJ2-7 TRBV7-2 . TRBD2 CASSATSGGYEQYF TGTGCCAGCAGCGCGACTAGCGGGGGCTACGAGCAGTACTTC
TRBJ1-1 TRBV5-1 . TRBD1 CASSLAGQGGTEAFF TGCGCCAGCAGCTTGGCGGGACAGGGTGGGACTGAAGCTTTCTTT
TRBJ2-7 TRBV19 . . CASSTGSYGYEQYF TGTGCCAGTAGTACGGGGTCATACGGATACGAGCAGTACTTC
TRBJ1-5 TRBV7-9 few . CASSGGPFLDQPQHF TGTGCCAGCAGCGGAGGTCCGTTCTTAGATCAGCCCCAGCATTTT
TRBJ2-3 TRBV9 once TRBD1 CASSVVSGGDTDTQYF TGTGCCAGCAGCGTAGTTTCAGGGGGAGACACAGATACGCAGTATTTT